Below are 12 T cell receptor beta chains sequenced from a single sample in a study of radiotherapy plus CTLA-4 blockade in lung cancer listed by TCRdb under 2018. Receptors were amplified or captured by the immunoSEQ multiplex PCR assay. TCRdb limited this immuneACCESS table to in-frame rearrangements with V and J called. A share of clones is missing; checked studies link under half to unresolved V genes, and the rest is unexplained. The sample data list over 85,000 clones, and around 83% of these were observed just once. Together, the top ten hold roughly 25% of the sample. This material consisted of peripheral blood, taken from a patient treated with radiotherapy plus ipilimumab. These receptors all come from a human donor with non-small cell lung cancer that progressed on radiotherapy plus ipilimumab.

The chain recombines TRBV6-1 with TRBJ2-4, with D unresolved. Germline assignment: CDR1 MNHNS and CDR2 SASEGT. Trimming cost V 0 bases and J 9 bases, with 12 bases left between them. CDR3 size: 14 residues. Written as DNA, the CDR3 is TGTGCCAGCAGTGAAGCTGGGCAGGCCGGCATTCAGTACTTC. It translates to CASSEAGQAGIQYF.

This clone was detected once. Other nucleotide sequences in the sample specify the same CDR3. The chain recombines TRBV9 with TRBJ2-5; TRBD2 matches 10 bases. The germline V gene has CDR1 SGDLS and CDR2 YYNGEE. The CDR3 length is 14 residues. With V trimmed by 0 bases and J by 4 bases, 0 bases remained unmatched. The CDR3, as DNA: TGTGCCAGCAGCGTAGGGACTAGCGGAGAGACCCAGTACTTC. Translation: CASSVGTSGETQYF.

The chain is built from TRBV4-2 and TRBJ2-1, with 7 bases aligning to TRBD2. The germline gives CDR1 LGHNA, CDR2 YNFKEQ. The CDR3 loop spans 19 amino acids. With 4 bases clipped from V and 7 bases from J, the junction kept 22 bases outside the gene matches. CDR3 sequence: CASSRIPEEAGRLSNEQFF. The CDR3 region has the DNA TGTGCCAGCAGCCGTATTCCCGAGGAAGCGGGACGGCTCTCTAATGAGCAGTTCTTC.

The sample holds one count of this clone. This chain connects TRBV5-4 to TRBJ2-7; TRBD2 aligns across 10 bases. V trimming: 3 bases; J trimming: 3 bases; junction bases outside the gene matches: 6. Germline V gives CDR1 SGHNT, CDR2 YYREEE (reference sequence). The CDR3 has 15 amino acids. The CDR3, as DNA: TGTGCCAGCAGCTCCCCCAGCGGGAGGGTCTACGAGCAGTACTTC. It yields the protein CASSSPSGRVYEQYF.

V usage is TRBV7-6 and J usage is TRBJ2-1; a possible D gene is TRBD2 (6 bases). The CDR3 extends over 15 amino acids. With 1 base removed from V and 4 bases from J, the gap between germline ends came to 11 bases. Germline V lookup: CDR1 SGHVS, CDR2 FNYEAQ. CDR3 coding DNA: TGTGCCAGCAGCTTAGGCGCGGGACTGTACAATGAGCAGTTCTTC. It encodes CASSLGAGLYNEQFF.

Notes on this clone: Within the sample, other DNA sequences also encode this same CDR3. The V and J genes are TRBV5-1 and TRBJ2-6; no reliable D call. V shed 7 bases and J shed 0 bases, with 8 bases lying between them. The CDR3 spans 14 residues. The germline CDR1 and CDR2 sequences are SGHRS and YFSETQ. The CDR3: CASLDTSGANVLTF. Here the CDR3 DNA reads TGCGCCAGCCTCGACACCTCTGGGGCCAACGTCCTGACTTTC.

The rearrangement uses TRBV9 and TRBJ1-5; 8 nucleotides match TRBD1. The V segment lost 4 bases and the J segment 6 bases; nucleotides outside the gene matches: 6. CDR1 and CDR2 from the germline V gene are SGDLS and YYNGEE. This CDR3 contains 14 residues. Here the CDR3 DNA reads TGTGCCAGCAGCCAGACAGGGGTTCCTCAGCCCCAGCATTTT. The encoded protein is CASSQTGVPQPQHF.

The rearrangement joins TRBV9 to TRBJ2-3, with 8 nucleotides matching TRBD1. Germline CDR1 reads SGDLS; CDR2 reads YYNGEE. CDR3 length: 14 residues. V shed 3 bases, J shed 4 bases, and the junction held 4 bases outside the gene matches. The CDR3 nucleotides read TGTGCCAGCAGCGGCTCCAGGGGGCCAGATACGCAGTATTTT. Protein product: CASSGSRGPDTQYF.

The rearrangement uses TRBV19 and TRBJ2-7, with 10 positions matching TRBD2. The CDR3 has 13 amino acids. Trimming cost V 2 bases and J 6 bases; bases outside gene matches: 1. Germline values: CDR1 LNHDA, CDR2 SQIVND (reference sequence). The CDR3 DNA reads as TGTGCCAGTAGTATACGGACTAGCGGCGAGCAGTACTTC. Protein product: CASSIRTSGEQYF.

The chain employs TRBV9 and TRBJ1-1, with a possible D match to TRBD1 (5 bases). Trimming stripped 3 bases from V and 4 bases from J, with 13 bases between. Germline assignment: CDR1 SGDLS and CDR2 YYNGEE. CDR3 size: 14 residues. In DNA, the CDR3 is TGTGCCAGCAGCGATATCGGACACCTCACTGAAGCTTTCTTT. Translation: CASSDIGHLTEAFF.

The V and J genes are TRBV5-1 and TRBJ2-1; D is unresolved. Germline lookup yields CDR1 SGHRS and CDR2 YFSETQ. The V and J ends lost 4 bases and 7 bases respectively, with 21 bases between them. The CDR3 is 16 residues long. The DNA for the CDR3 is TGCGCCAGCAGCCCAACGGACGGTATCGGTAAAAATGAGCAGTTCTTC. This encodes CASSPTDGIGKNEQFF.

The rearrangement joins TRBV7-3 to TRBJ2-5; 12 nucleotides line up with TRBD2. V dropped 2 bases and J dropped 4; count of bases not matched to a gene: 8. The germline V gene encodes CDR1 SGHTA and CDR2 FQGTGA. There are 17 residues in the CDR3. CDR3 coding DNA: TGTGCCAGCAGCTTAGAACCTAGCGGGAGGGTAGGAGAGACCCAGTACTTC. This sequence encodes CASSLEPSGRVGETQYF.